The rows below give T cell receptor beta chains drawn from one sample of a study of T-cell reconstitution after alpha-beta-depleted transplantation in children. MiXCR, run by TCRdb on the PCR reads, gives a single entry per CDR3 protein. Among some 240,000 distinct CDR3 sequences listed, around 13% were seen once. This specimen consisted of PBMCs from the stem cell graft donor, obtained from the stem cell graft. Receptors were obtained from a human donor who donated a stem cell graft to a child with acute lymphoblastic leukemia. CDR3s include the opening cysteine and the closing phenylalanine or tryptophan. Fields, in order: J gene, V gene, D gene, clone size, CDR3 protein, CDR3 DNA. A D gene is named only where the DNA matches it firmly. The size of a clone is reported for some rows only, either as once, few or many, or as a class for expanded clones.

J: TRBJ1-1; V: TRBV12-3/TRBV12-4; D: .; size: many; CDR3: CASSLVSGYTEAFF; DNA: TGTGCCAGCAGTTTGGTATCGGGGTACACTGAAGCTTTCTTT
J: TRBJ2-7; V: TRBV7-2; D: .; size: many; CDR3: CASSSGRRTSIYEQYF; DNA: TGTGCCAGCAGCTCCGGACGGCGCACTAGCATCTACGAGCAGTACTTC
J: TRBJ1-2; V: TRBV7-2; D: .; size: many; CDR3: CASSPRLWEWGYTF; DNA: TGTGCCAGCAGCCCCCGCTTATGGGAGTGGGGCTACACCTTC
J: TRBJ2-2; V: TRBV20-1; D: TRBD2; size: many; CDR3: CSARVPGLAGGNTGELFF; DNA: TGCAGTGCTAGAGTACCGGGACTAGCGGGAGGTAACACCGGGGAGCTGTTTTTT
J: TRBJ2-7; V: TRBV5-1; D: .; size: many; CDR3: CASSPRTRSGYEQYF; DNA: TGCGCCAGCAGCCCCCGGACAAGGTCTGGATACGAGCAGTACTTC
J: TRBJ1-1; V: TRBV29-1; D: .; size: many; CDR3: CSGLGELNTEAFF; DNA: TGCAGCGGCCTAGGCGAGCTGAACACTGAAGCTTTCTTT
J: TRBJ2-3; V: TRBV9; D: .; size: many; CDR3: CASSVTSSRTDTQYF; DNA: TGTGCCAGCAGCGTAACTAGCAGCCGCACAGATACGCAGTATTTT
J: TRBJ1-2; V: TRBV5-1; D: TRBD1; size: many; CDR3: CASSETGYDGYTF; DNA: TGCGCCAGCAGTGAGACAGGGTACGATGGCTACACCTTC
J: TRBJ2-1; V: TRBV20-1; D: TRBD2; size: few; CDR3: CSAQGLAGARLNEQFF; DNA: TGCAGTGCACAGGGACTAGCGGGGGCACGACTGAATGAGCAGTTCTTC
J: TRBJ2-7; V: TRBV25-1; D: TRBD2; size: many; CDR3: CASNCTSGRASYEQYF; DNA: TGTGCCAGCAATTGTACCAGCGGGAGGGCCTCCTACGAGCAGTACTTC
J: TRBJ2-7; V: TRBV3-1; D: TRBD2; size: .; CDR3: CATSDSGGYEQYF; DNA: TGTGCCACCTCCGACAGCGGGGGCTACGAGCAGTACTTC
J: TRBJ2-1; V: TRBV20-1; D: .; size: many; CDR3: CSATITQFF; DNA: TGCAGTGCTACGATAACGCAGTTCTTC
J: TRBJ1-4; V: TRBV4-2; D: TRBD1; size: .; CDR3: CASSQVGTATEKLFF; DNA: TGTGCCAGCAGCCAAGTCGGGACAGCCACTGAAAAACTGTTTTTT
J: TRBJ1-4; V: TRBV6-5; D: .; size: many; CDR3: CASSYSGQLTNEKLFF; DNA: TGTGCCAGCAGTTACTCAGGACAGCTAACTAATGAAAAACTGTTTTTT
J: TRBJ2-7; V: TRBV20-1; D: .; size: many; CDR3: CSGLRATTYEQYF; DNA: TGCAGTGGATTACGGGCCACGACCTACGAGCAGTACTTC
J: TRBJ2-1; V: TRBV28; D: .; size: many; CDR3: CASTPTGVYNEQFF; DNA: TGTGCCAGTACCCCGACCGGGGTCTACAATGAGCAGTTCTTC
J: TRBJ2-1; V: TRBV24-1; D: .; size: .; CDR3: CATSDLGYSSYNEQFF; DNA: TGTGCCACCAGTGATTTAGGCTATAGCTCCTACAATGAGCAGTTCTTC
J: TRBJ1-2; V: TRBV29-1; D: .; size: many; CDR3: CSVVRGEGRNLYGYTF; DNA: TGCAGCGTTGTACGCGGAGAAGGCAGGAACCTTTATGGCTACACCTTC
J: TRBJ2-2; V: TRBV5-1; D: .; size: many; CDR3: CASSAGQRTGELFF; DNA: TGCGCCAGCAGCGCGGGACAGAGGACCGGGGAGCTGTTTTTT
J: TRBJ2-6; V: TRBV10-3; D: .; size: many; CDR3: CAISEWGRSSGANVLTF; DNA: TGTGCCATCAGTGAGTGGGGCCGAAGCTCTGGGGCCAACGTCCTGACTTTC
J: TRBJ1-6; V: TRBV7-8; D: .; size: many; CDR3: CASSLEGLNSPLHF; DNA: TGTGCCAGCAGCTTAGAGGGTCTGAATTCACCCCTCCACTTT
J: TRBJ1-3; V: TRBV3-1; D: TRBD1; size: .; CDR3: CTSCPVPTGTYSGNTIYF; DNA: TGTACCAGCTGCCCCGTCCCGACAGGGACCTACTCTGGAAACACCATATATTTT
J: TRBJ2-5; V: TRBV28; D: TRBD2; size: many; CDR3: CASTLGGWETQYF; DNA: TGTGCCAGCACCCTGGGGGGGTGGGAGACCCAGTACTTC
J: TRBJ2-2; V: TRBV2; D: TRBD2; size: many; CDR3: CASSEGGGAGELFF; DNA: TGTGCCAGCAGTGAAGGCGGGGGGGCCGGGGAGCTGTTTTTT
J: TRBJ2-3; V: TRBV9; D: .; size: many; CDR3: CASSESGLRDTQYF; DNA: TGTGCCAGCAGCGAATCGGGACTTCGGGATACGCAGTATTTT
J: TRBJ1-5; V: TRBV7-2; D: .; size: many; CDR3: CASSLEGGGYNQPQHF; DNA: TGTGCCAGCAGCTTAGAAGGGGGAGGGTACAATCAGCCCCAGCATTTT
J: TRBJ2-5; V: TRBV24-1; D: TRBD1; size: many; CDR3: CATSDTGTGLETQYF; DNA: TGTGCCACCAGTGATACCGGGACAGGGCTGGAGACCCAGTACTTC
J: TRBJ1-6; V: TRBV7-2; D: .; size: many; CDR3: CASNLGTSYNSPLHF; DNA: TGTGCCAGCAATCTGGGGACAAGCTATAATTCACCCCTCCACTTT
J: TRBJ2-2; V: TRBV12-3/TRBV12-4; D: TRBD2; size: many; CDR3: CASSPGLGRNTGELFF; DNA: TGTGCCAGCTCTCCGGGACTAGGCCGGAACACCGGGGAGCTGTTTTTT
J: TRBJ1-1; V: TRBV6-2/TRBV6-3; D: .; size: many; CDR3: CASSYSMGGTEAFF; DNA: TGTGCCAGCAGTTACTCGATGGGGGGCACTGAAGCTTTCTTT
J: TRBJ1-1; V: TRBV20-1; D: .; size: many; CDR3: CSSFLNTEAFF; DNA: TGCAGTTCGTTTTTGAACACTGAAGCTTTCTTT
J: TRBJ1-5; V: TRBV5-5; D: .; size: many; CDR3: CASSLARTENQPQHF; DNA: TGTGCCAGCAGCTTGGCCCGGACCGAGAATCAGCCCCAGCATTTT
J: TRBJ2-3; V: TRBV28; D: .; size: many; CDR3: CASTTTPSTDTQYF; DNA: TGTGCCAGCACTACGACACCTAGCACAGATACGCAGTATTTT
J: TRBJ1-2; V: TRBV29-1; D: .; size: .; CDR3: CSAEGGMADGYTF; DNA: TGCAGCGCCGAGGGAGGGATGGCTGATGGCTACACCTTC
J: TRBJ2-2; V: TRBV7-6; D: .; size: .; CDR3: CASSFLDNPGELFF; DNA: TGTGCCAGCAGCTTTTTGGACAATCCCGGGGAGCTGTTTTTT
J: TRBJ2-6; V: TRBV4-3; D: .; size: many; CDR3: CASSPGTSSSGANVLTF; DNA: TGCGCCAGCAGCCCAGGGACATCCAGTTCTGGGGCCAACGTCCTGACTTTC
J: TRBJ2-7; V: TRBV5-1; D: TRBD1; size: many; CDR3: CASSLVTGGPYEQYF; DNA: TGCGCCAGCAGCTTGGTGACAGGGGGCCCCTACGAGCAGTACTTC
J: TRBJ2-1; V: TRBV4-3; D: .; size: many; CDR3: CASSQLPGGVNEQFF; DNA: TGCGCCAGCAGCCAGTTACCCGGGGGCGTCAATGAGCAGTTCTTC
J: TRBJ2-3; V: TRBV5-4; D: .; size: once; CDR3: CASSLEVGTDTQYF; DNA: TGTGCCAGCAGCTTGGAGGTGGGCACAGATACGCAGTATTTT
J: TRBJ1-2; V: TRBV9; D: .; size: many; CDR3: CATKPPGKDYTF; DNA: TGTGCCACCAAACCACCAGGAAAGGACTACACCTTC
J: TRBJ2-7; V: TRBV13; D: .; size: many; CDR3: CASSLLDSHYEQYF; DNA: TGTGCCAGCAGCCTCCTAGACAGCCACTACGAGCAGTACTTC
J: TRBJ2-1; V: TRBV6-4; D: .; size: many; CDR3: CASSRAGSSYNEQFF; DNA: TGTGCCAGCAGTAGGGCGGGGAGCTCCTACAATGAGCAGTTCTTC
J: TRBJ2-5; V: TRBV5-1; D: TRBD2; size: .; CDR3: CASSLVPSGGAYQETQYF; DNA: TGCGCCAGCAGCTTGGTGCCTAGCGGGGGGGCGTACCAAGAGACCCAGTACTTC
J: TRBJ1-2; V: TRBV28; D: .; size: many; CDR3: CASTRVPRDYGYTF; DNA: TGTGCCAGCACACGGGTCCCTAGGGACTATGGCTACACCTTC
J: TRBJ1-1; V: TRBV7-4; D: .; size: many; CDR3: CASSLEVYAPNTEAFF; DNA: TGTGCCAGCAGCCTGGAGGTCTATGCTCCGAACACTGAAGCTTTCTTT
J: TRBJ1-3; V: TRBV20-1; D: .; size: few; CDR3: CSAGGVSGNTIYF; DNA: TGCAGTGCTGGAGGGGTTTCTGGAAACACCATATATTTT
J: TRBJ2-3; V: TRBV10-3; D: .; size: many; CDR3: CASGPRGLTDTQYF; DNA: TGTGCCTCCGGTCCGCGGGGACTCACAGATACGCAGTATTTT
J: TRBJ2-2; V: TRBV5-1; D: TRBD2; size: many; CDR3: CASSLAGGTGELFF; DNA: TGCGCCAGCAGCTTGGCGGGAGGAACCGGGGAGCTGTTTTTT
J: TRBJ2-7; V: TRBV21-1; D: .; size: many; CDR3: CASSSRGTGSSYEQYF; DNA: TGTGCCAGCAGCTCCCGGGGGACAGGGAGCTCCTACGAGCAGTACTTC
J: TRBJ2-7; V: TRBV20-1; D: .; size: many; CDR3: CSASSPRDGGYEQYF; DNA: TGCAGTGCTAGTAGCCCCCGGGACGGGGGTTACGAGCAGTACTTC
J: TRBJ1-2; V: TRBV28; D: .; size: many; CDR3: CASRAGVPTGWRSYGYTF; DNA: TGTGCCAGCAGGGCGGGTGTACCCACAGGTTGGCGCTCCTATGGCTACACCTTC
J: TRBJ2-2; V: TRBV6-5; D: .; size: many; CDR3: CASSYSGSGGELFF; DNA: TGTGCCAGCAGTTACTCGGGCTCGGGCGGGGAGCTGTTTTTT
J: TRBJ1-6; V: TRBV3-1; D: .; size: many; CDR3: CASSQAPQPYNSPLHF; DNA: TGTGCCAGCAGCCAGGCACCACAGCCCTATAATTCACCCCTCCACTTT